Presented here are 15 T cell receptor beta chains from one specimen sequenced in a study of cytomegalovirus exposure and HLA in healthy donors. PCR primers comprised 60 Vbeta and 13 Jbeta primers. Some clones are missing from TCRdb's copy, which holds only in-frame ones; the method was immunoSEQ multiplex PCR. The sample holds about 170,000 clones; about 85% are singletons and the top ten take 4.5%. The specimen was PBMCs. These receptors all stem from a woman in her forties or fifties in good health and CMV-seropositive.

The V and J genes are TRBV7-3 and TRBJ2-3; D ambiguous. Germline V CDR1 and CDR2: SGHTA, FQGTGA. The CDR3 is made up of 14 amino acids. V lost 4 bases, J lost 4 bases, and 12 bases lay in between. Here the CDR3 DNA reads TGTGCCAGCAGCTCGGGTTTAGTGGCAGATACGCAGTATTTT. Translation gives CASSSGLVADTQYF.

J is TRBJ1-3 and V is TRBV7-2; D unclear. Germline-derived CDR1 and CDR2 are SGHTA and FQGNSA. V was cut by 2 bases and J by 5 bases, with 7 bases left in between. The CDR3 length is 13 residues. The CDR3 here is CASSLNTRNTIYF. The CDR3 DNA reads TGTGCCAGCAGCTTAAACACAAGAAACACCATATATTTT.

V gene TRBV19 combines with J gene TRBJ2-1; no firm D call. CDR3 length equals 13 residues. Germline CDR1 reads LNHDA; CDR2 reads SQIVND (reference sequence). The germline V and J ends were trimmed by 3 bases and 12 bases, with 15 bases remaining between them. The CDR3 sequence: CASSMTATMRQFF. The CDR3 DNA follows: TGTGCCAGTAGTATGACTGCTACAATGAGGCAGTTCTTC.

In its sample, this clone was seen once. The chain uses TRBV6-4 and TRBJ2-1, with 9 nucleotides matching TRBD2. There are 13 residues in the CDR3. Germline V CDR1 and CDR2: MRHNA, SNTAGT. V lost 4 bases, J lost 10 bases, and 5 bases stayed unmatched. CDR3 sequence (DNA): TGTGCCAGCAGTGTGTTAGCGGGAGTCGAGCAGTTCTTC. This sequence encodes CASSVLAGVEQFF.

The V and J genes are TRBV11-2 and TRBJ1-1; TRBD1 might be the D (5 bases). Per the germline V gene, CDR1 is SGHAT and CDR2 is FQNNGV. The length of the CDR3 is 15 residues. Deletions cut 5 bases from V and 1 base from J, with 14 bases between. The CDR3 sequence is CASSPRLGGNTEAFF. The CDR3 coding sequence is TGTGCCAGCAGCCCCCGGCTGGGGGGGAACACTGAAGCTTTCTTT.

CDR3 bases: TGTGCCAGCAGCTTCGCTGGGGCCCCGGGTCGAAACTATGGCTACACCTTC. Encoded protein: CASSFAGAPGRNYGYTF. The V and J genes are TRBV7-9 and TRBJ1-2; possibly TRBD1 for D (5 bases). Trimming shortened V by 3 bases and J by 2 bases, and 19 bases separated the two germline ends. The germline CDR1 and CDR2 sequences are SEHNR and FQNEAQ (reference sequence). The CDR3 contains 17 residues.

The V call is TRBV7-9, the J call TRBJ1-2; no definite D call. This CDR3 has 14 amino acids. V lost 3 bases, J lost 1 base, and 9 bases lay in between. Germline CDR1 is SEHNR and CDR2 is FQNEAQ (reference sequence). Written as DNA, the CDR3 is TGTGCCAGCAGCTTGGGCAGCCTTAACTATGGCTACACCTTC. Amino acid sequence: CASSLGSLNYGYTF.

V is TRBV4-1 and J is TRBJ2-3, with 8 bases lining up with TRBD2. Losses at the gene ends were 3 bases for V and 0 bases for J; bases not matched to a gene: 2. CDR3 length: 15 residues. CDR1 and CDR2 from the germline V gene are MGHRA and YSYEKL. CDR3 in DNA: TGCGCCAGCAGCCACCGACTAGCGAGCACAGATACGCAGTATTTT. It is translated as CASSHRLASTDTQYF.

This clone came up once. In DNA form, the CDR3 reads TGTGCCAGCAGCCCCGGACTAGCGGATTCCTACAATGAGCAGTTCTTC. This codes for CASSPGLADSYNEQFF. The chain links TRBV7-2 to TRBJ2-1, with 10 bases aligning to TRBD2. Per the germline V gene, CDR1 is SGHTA and CDR2 is FQGNSA. With V trimmed by 5 bases and J by 1 base, 5 bases remained unmatched. The CDR3 is 16 residues long.

This chain joins TRBV4-2 and TRBJ2-7; the D gene is possibly TRBD1 (6 bases). The V gene lost 1 base and the J gene lost 4 bases, with 14 bases spanning the gap. Germline V gene lookup returns CDR1 LGHNA and CDR2 YNFKEQ. The CDR3 consists of 15 residues. DNA of the CDR3: TGTGCCAGCAGCCAAGTCTCGACAGGATCATACGAGCAGTACTTC. The encoded protein is CASSQVSTGSYEQYF.

The chain carries TRBV6-1 and TRBJ1-2, with D possibly matching TRBD1 (5 bases). V lost 7 bases and J lost 5, with 17 bases in between. The CDR3 is 14 amino acids. Per the germline V gene, CDR1 is MNHNS and CDR2 is SASEGT. Written as DNA, the CDR3 is TGTGCCAGCAAACGCCCCGGACACGAGTATGGCTACACCTTC. It specifies CASKRPGHEYGYTF.

The chain couples TRBV4-3 to TRBJ1-1; tentative D call: TRBD1 (6 bases). The CDR3 spans 16 residues. The V and J ends lost 1 base and 1 base respectively, with 13 bases between them. Germline V gene lookup returns CDR1 LGHNA and CDR2 YSLEER. In nucleotides, the CDR3 is TGCGCCAGCAGCCAAGCGGGGGGACATGGGAACACTGAAGCTTTCTTT. Amino acids: CASSQAGGHGNTEAFF.

DNA of the CDR3: TGTGCCAGCAGTGTGAACGAGGCGAGGGATACGCAGTATTTT. It translates to CASSVNEARDTQYF. The chain employs TRBV6-4 and TRBJ2-3, with unresolved D. Germline loops: CDR1 MRHNA, CDR2 SNTAGT. Trimming pared 4 bases from V and 6 bases from J, leaving 14 bases between. The CDR3 is 14 residues long.

The chain links TRBV4-1 to TRBJ2-1; 8 positions match TRBD2. V lost 0 bases, J lost 5 bases, and 3 bases stayed unmatched. Looked up from germline, CDR1 is MGHRA and CDR2 is YSYEKL. The CDR3 loop spans 15 amino acids. Here the CDR3 DNA reads TGCGCCAGCAGCCAAGAGGGCGGGAGGCACAATGAGCAGTTCTTC. This codes for CASSQEGGRHNEQFF.

CDR3 coding DNA: TGTGCCAGCAGCGTTGGGACAGGGATGTCCTACGAGCAGTACTTC. Translation gives CASSVGTGMSYEQYF. The chain combines TRBV9 with TRBJ2-7, with 9 bases identical to TRBD1. The CDR3 runs to 15 residues. Germline values: CDR1 SGDLS, CDR2 YYNGEE. The V gene end was trimmed by 2 bases and the J gene end by 1 base; junction bases not matched to a gene: 4.